One and the same sample provided the 7 T cell receptor beta chains below, sequenced in a study of Ad26.COV2.S vaccination and SARS-CoV-2 variants. Treatment in this sample: some 20 received Ad26.COV2.S at low or high dose, single or two shots; about 5 received placebo; per-sample allocation not given. Samples analyzed were those drawn on day 63 after the first vaccine or placebo injection. TCRdb keeps only in-frame clones here, not all; method: immunoSEQ multiplex PCR. The sample holds roughly 510,000 clones, around 85% seen once. This material consisted of peripheral blood, taken in a trial of Ad26.COV2.S vaccine versus placebo. All receptors derive from a person between 18 and 65 years old who received the Ad26.COV2.S COVID-19 vaccine or a placebo.

The chain carries TRBV7-8 and TRBJ1-1; D might be TRBD1 (5 bases). Per germline, CDR1 SGHVS and CDR2 FQNEAQ. V gave up 1 base and J gave up 7 bases, with 13 bases separating them. The CDR3 extends over 14 amino acids. The CDR3 here is CASSLGGTGGEAFF. The CDR3 DNA is TGTGCCAGCAGCTTAGGAGGAACCGGGGGTGAAGCTTTCTTT.

CDR3: CAWSIEGLGSPLHF. Here the CDR3 DNA reads TGTGCCTGGAGTATCGAGGGGCTTGGGTCACCCCTCCACTTT. The J gene is TRBJ1-6, the V gene TRBV30; tentative D call: TRBD1 (5 bases). The CDR3 extends over 14 amino acids. The germline V gene has CDR1 GTSNPN and CDR2 SVGIG (reference sequence). V was cut by 2 bases and J by 10 bases, with 15 bases left in between.

Notes on this clone: The same CDR3 is also encoded by other DNA sequences in this sample. V and J are TRBV10-3 and TRBJ2-2; 10 bases align to TRBD1. Unmatched junction bases numbered 0, after V lost 4 bases and J lost 4 bases. The CDR3 spans 14 residues. Germline V CDR1 and CDR2: ENHRY, SYGVKD. CDR3 sequence: CAISGTGGTGELFF. The DNA for the CDR3 is TGTGCCATCAGTGGGACAGGGGGCACCGGGGAGCTGTTTTTT.

The rearrangement links TRBV5-1 to TRBJ2-3; a weak D match, TRBD1 (6 bases). Germline CDR1 SGHRS, CDR2 YFSETQ. V was pared by 4 bases and J by 4 bases, with 16 bases between. This CDR3 is built from 15 residues. CDR3 amino acids: CASSPVGGSADTQYF. CDR3 DNA: TGCGCCAGCAGCCCCGTAGGGGGATCGGCAGATACGCAGTATTTT.

The chain combines TRBV27 with TRBJ2-7, with D hard to call. The V end was cut by 4 bases, the J end by 0 bases, with 19 bases between. The CDR3 consists of 17 residues. CDR1 is MNHEY and CDR2 is SMNVEV in the germline V gene (reference sequence). CDR3 protein: CASSSISTWVSSYEQYF. The CDR3, as DNA: TGTGCCAGCAGTTCCATTTCGACTTGGGTGAGCTCCTACGAGCAGTACTTC.

This clone was counted a single time. The J gene is TRBJ1-1, the V gene TRBV6-2 or TRBV6-3; 10 bases align to TRBD1. Germline V gene data show CDR1 as MNHEY and CDR2 as SVGEGT. CDR3 length: 16 amino acids. Germline trimming cut 5 bases from V and 1 base from J; bases unmatched to any gene: 7. The CDR3 DNA sequence: TGTGCCAGCAGTCGACAGGGGGCGAATCGGAACACTGAAGCTTTCTTT. Protein: CASSRQGANRNTEAFF.

The chain joins TRBV11-2 to TRBJ2-1; perhaps TRBD1 as D (6 bases). Trimming took off 4 bases at V and 4 bases at J, with 14 bases between the two ends. This CDR3 comprises 15 residues. Germline values: CDR1 SGHAT, CDR2 FQNNGV. CDR3 sequence: CASSSAPRGYNEQFF. For the CDR3, the DNA is TGTGCCAGCAGCTCCGCCCCCAGGGGTTACAATGAGCAGTTCTTC.